The rows below give T cell receptor beta chains drawn from one sample of a study of shared clonotypes between healthy human individuals. Sequencing used immunoSEQ multiplex PCR; TCRdb keeps in-frame clones, though not all of them. This sample yields nearly 2 million clones, of which about 94% are seen a single time; more than 0.9% belongs to the top ten. Sequences were obtained from naive CD8+ T cells sorted from blood. The source of these receptors is a man aged 18 to 30 in good health. Each CDR3 is given with its conserved first and last residue. The D gene is left open where the match is weak. Size tells how often a clone was seen (once, few, many) or the class of an expanded clone, and some rows leave it out.

TRBJ1-1	TRBV6-5	TRBD1	.	CASRQGAWAFF	TGTGCCAGCAGACAGGGGGCTTGGGCTTTCTTT
TRBJ2-2	TRBV18	TRBD1	.	CASSPPRMGQGFTGELFF	TGTGCCAGCTCACCACCCCGTATGGGACAGGGTTTTACCGGGGAGCTGTTTTTT
TRBJ2-1	TRBV19	TRBD1	.	CASSGQGRLFDEQFF	TGTGCCAGTAGTGGACAGGGTAGATTATTCGATGAGCAGTTCTTC
TRBJ1-2	TRBV27	.	.	CASSSTRDWDGYTF	TGTGCCAGCAGTTCCACCAGGGACTGGGATGGCTACACCTTC
TRBJ2-5	TRBV5-6	.	.	CASSLGPIRETQYF	TGTGCCAGCAGCTTGGGGCCGATACGGGAGACCCAGTACTTC
TRBJ2-6	TRBV5-6	.	once	CASTGSAGAAPSGANVLTF	TGTGCCAGCACCGGATCTGCGGGGGCAGCCCCCTCTGGGGCCAACGTCCTGACTTTC
TRBJ1-1	TRBV11-2	TRBD1	.	CASSVGTASEAFF	TGTGCCAGCAGCGTAGGGACAGCGAGTGAAGCTTTCTTT
TRBJ2-1	TRBV5-1	.	.	CASSSITTDNEQFF	TGCGCCAGCAGCAGTATAACTACAGACAATGAGCAGTTCTTC
TRBJ2-5	TRBV7-9	TRBD2	.	CASSLMASGQETQYF	TGTGCCAGCAGCTTAATGGCTAGCGGACAAGAGACCCAGTACTTC
TRBJ2-7	TRBV9	.	.	CASSYTSDSYEQYF	TGTGCCAGCAGCTACACTTCTGACTCCTACGAGCAGTACTTC
TRBJ2-7	TRBV29-1	TRBD1	.	CSVAGQGAYEQYF	TGCAGCGTTGCCGGACAGGGGGCCTACGAGCAGTACTTC
TRBJ2-5	TRBV27	.	.	CASSLQGMREAQYF	TGTGCCAGCAGTTTACAGGGTATGAGAGAGGCCCAGTACTTC
TRBJ1-5	TRBV28	.	once	CASSGGGNQPQHF	TGTGCCAGCAGTGGGGGTGGGAATCAGCCCCAGCATTTT
TRBJ2-7	TRBV4-1	TRBD1	.	CASSRRDRTYEQYF	TGCGCCAGCAGCCGGCGGGACAGGACCTACGAGCAGTACTTC
TRBJ1-1	TRBV6-1	.	.	CASSDLYQVAAFF	TGTGCCAGCAGTGATCTTTACCAGGTCGCAGCTTTCTTT
TRBJ1-4	TRBV25-1	.	.	CASSISTNEKLFF	TGTGCCAGCAGCATCTCAACTAATGAAAAACTGTTTTTT
TRBJ2-7	TRBV28	TRBD1	.	CASSLGTGVLDEQYF	TGTGCCAGCAGTTTAGGGACAGGGGTCCTGGACGAGCAGTACTTC
TRBJ1-4	TRBV7-2	.	.	CASSLTRGWNDEAGEKLFF	TGTGCCAGCAGCCTCACGCGGGGTTGGAATGACGAGGCGGGTGAAAAACTGTTTTTT
TRBJ2-7	TRBV9	TRBD2	.	CASSSGLAGNYEQYF	TGTGCCAGCAGCTCGGGACTAGCGGGCAACTACGAGCAGTACTTC
TRBJ1-6	TRBV5-3	.	.	CARSLPTDSSSSYNSPLHF	TGTGCCAGAAGCTTACCTACTGACAGTTCCAGCTCCTATAATTCACCCCTCCACTTT
TRBJ2-5	TRBV4-1	TRBD2	.	CASSQGGLAGVETQYF	TGCGCCAGCAGCCAAGGGGGACTAGCGGGAGTAGAGACCCAGTACTTC
TRBJ2-1	TRBV7-6	TRBD2	.	CASGLAGVAEQFF	TGTGCCAGTGGACTAGCGGGAGTAGCTGAGCAGTTCTTC
TRBJ2-7	TRBV28	TRBD2	once	CASSLAGGSYEQYF	TGTGCCAGCAGCCTAGCGGGAGGTTCCTACGAGCAGTACTTC
TRBJ2-5	TRBV5-6	.	.	CASSLTVSETQYF	TGTGCCAGCAGCTTGACAGTTTCAGAGACCCAGTACTTC
TRBJ2-7	TRBV18	.	.	CASSPPGESYEQYF	TGTGCCAGCTCACCACCGGGAGAGTCCTACGAGCAGTACTTC
TRBJ1-1	TRBV15	.	.	CATSRVVDTEAFF	TGTGCCACCAGCAGAGTAGTCGACACTGAAGCTTTCTTT
TRBJ1-5	TRBV7-9	TRBD1	once	CASRDGTGDQPQHF	TGTGCCAGCAGGGATGGAACAGGGGATCAGCCCCAGCATTTT
TRBJ2-2	TRBV4-1	TRBD1	.	CASSQDDRGLVGTGELFF	TGCGCCAGCAGCCAAGATGACAGGGGGCTAGTAGGGACCGGGGAGCTGTTTTTT
TRBJ1-1	TRBV5-1	.	.	CASSLEQGRMNTEAFF	TGCGCCAGCAGCTTGGAGCAGGGGAGGATGAACACTGAAGCTTTCTTT
TRBJ1-5	TRBV4-3	.	few	CASSAGVSNQPQHF	TGCGCCTCATCGGCGGGGGTGAGCAATCAGCCCCAGCATTTT
TRBJ1-1	TRBV7-9	TRBD1	once	CASSLATGGYTEAFF	TGTGCCAGCAGCTTGGCCACAGGGGGCTACACTGAAGCTTTCTTT
TRBJ2-7	TRBV10-3	TRBD1	.	CAISDSGTDPSYEQYF	TGTGCCATCAGTGACTCCGGGACAGATCCTTCCTACGAGCAGTACTTC
TRBJ1-1	TRBV28	TRBD1	.	CASSKGADTEAFF	TGTGCCAGCAGCAAGGGGGCCGACACTGAAGCTTTCTTT
TRBJ1-2	TRBV10-1	.	few	CASSEGAGYGYTF	TGCGCCAGCAGTGAGGGCGCAGGCTATGGCTACACCTTC
TRBJ2-1	TRBV7-6	TRBD2	.	CASSLEAGAGEQFF	TGTGCCAGCAGCTTAGAAGCGGGGGCGGGTGAGCAGTTCTTC
TRBJ2-7	TRBV5-1	TRBD1	.	CASSLGGQGAFSYEQYF	TGCGCCAGCAGCTTGGGAGGTCAGGGGGCTTTCTCCTACGAGCAGTACTTC
TRBJ2-3	TRBV5-8	.	.	CASTPLSYTDTQYF	TGTGCCAGCACCCCGCTTTCCTACACAGATACGCAGTATTTT
TRBJ2-7	TRBV6-5	.	.	CASRPGEALAYEQYF	TGTGCCAGCAGACCGGGTGAGGCGCTAGCCTACGAGCAGTACTTC
TRBJ2-2	TRBV5-4	.	.	CASSLRGGGGELFF	TGTGCCAGCAGCTTGCGAGGGGGTGGCGGGGAGCTGTTTTTT
TRBJ2-7	TRBV7-9	.	.	CASSRTPGDGTYEQYF	TGTGCCAGCAGCAGGACGCCTGGGGACGGAACCTACGAGCAGTACTTC
TRBJ2-7	TRBV7-6	.	.	CASSLGSFEGYEQYF	TGTGCCAGCAGCTTAGGGTCCTTCGAGGGCTACGAGCAGTACTTC
TRBJ2-7	TRBV7-9	.	.	CASSFQPALIPTYEQYF	TGTGCCAGCAGCTTTCAACCAGCACTTATCCCGACCTACGAGCAGTACTTC
TRBJ2-7	TRBV11-1	TRBD2	once	CASSSRGAPYEQYF	TGTGCCAGCAGCTCGCGGGGGGCCCCCTACGAGCAGTACTTC
TRBJ1-1	TRBV10-2	.	.	CASSDFGAAEAFF	TGCGCCAGCAGTGATTTTGGGGCTGCTGAAGCTTTCTTT
TRBJ2-7	TRBV6-1	.	.	CASRNQGSYEQYF	TGTGCCAGCAGGAATCAGGGGTCCTACGAGCAGTACTTC
TRBJ2-7	TRBV27	TRBD2	.	CASSFNSGGVYEQYF	TGTGCCAGCAGTTTTAATAGCGGGGGGGTGTACGAGCAGTACTTC
TRBJ2-1	TRBV5-6	TRBD2	.	CASSITSGGAHEQFF	TGTGCCAGCAGCATAACTAGCGGGGGGGCCCATGAGCAGTTCTTC
TRBJ2-7	TRBV15	.	.	CATSGRGQHYEQYF	TGTGCCACCAGCGGAAGAGGACAGCACTACGAGCAGTACTTC
TRBJ1-5	TRBV7-9	.	.	CASSSTGNQPQHF	TGTGCCAGCAGCTCGACAGGCAATCAGCCCCAGCATTTT
TRBJ2-7	TRBV5-6	.	.	CASSLLQGYEQYF	TGTGCCAGCAGCCTACTACAGGGTTACGAGCAGTACTTC
TRBJ1-4	TRBV5-1	.	.	CASSLAGLWEKLFF	TGCGCCAGCAGCTTGGCGGGGCTTTGGGAAAAACTGTTTTTT
TRBJ1-5	TRBV11-2	.	.	CASSQTGFQPQHF	TGTGCCAGCAGCCAAACAGGTTTTCAGCCCCAGCATTTT
TRBJ1-2	TRBV9	.	.	CASSVSGYGYTF	TGTGCCAGCAGCGTAAGCGGCTATGGCTACACCTTC